This T cell receptor beta chain is drawn from a study of blood T cell repertoires in COVID-19. Study-wide context: Specimens from acute and convalescent COVID-19 originated in the United States, Italy and Spain. PBMCs, B-cell-depleted T cells, or T cells provided the cDNA or gDNA that made up the material.

The V and J ends lost 6 bases and 4 bases respectively, with 17 bases between them. Germline lookup yields CDR1 SGHVS and CDR2 FQNEAQ. CDR3 length equals 15 residues. In the original processing: Scientists estimated how many nucleated cells there were by amplifying reference gene primers. Some clones are missing from TCRdb's copy, which holds only in-frame ones; the method was immunoSEQ multiplex PCR. Clone size and the V and J calls come from that table; the DNA yielded D and trimming. The data hold about 240,000 clones, with about 82% observed a single time. The chain has TRBV7-8 and TRBJ2-3; a possible D gene is TRBD1 (6 bases). This receptor was taken from a man at least 80 years old with acute or convalescent COVID-19. The sample taken for sequencing was peripheral blood. The CDR3 sequence is CASRGLQGRADTQYF. CDR3 in DNA: TGTGCCAGCAGGGGGTTACAGGGTAGGGCAGATACGCAGTATTTT.